The sequence of this T cell receptor beta chain was determined in a study of T cells in Graves' hyperthyroidism and ophthalmopathy. Uncontrolled infection, other autoimmune disease, pregnancy or lactation led to exclusion. Clinical symptoms, serum thyroxine and TRAb, thyroid ultrasound and orbital computed tomography were used for the diagnoses. About this clonotype itself: Antigen: not known.

Notes on the study in general: In the blood, most expanded thyroid clonotypes above 0.001 appeared as well. Before onset, ophthalmopathy was predicted by the model a median around 6.5 months earlier.

RNA transcripts provided the source from which TCR beta CDR3 regions were amplified. TCR CDR3 regions were first amplified by RT-PCR with HTBI primers. Via MiXCR, TCRdb re-called the multiplex PCR reads, giving one row per CDR3 protein. The sample lists 500,000 to 650,000 distinct CDR3 sequences, around 50% seen once, with about two fifths in the top ten. Losses at the gene ends were 5 bases for V and 5 bases for J; bases not matched to a gene: 18. In germline, CDR1 is SEHNR, CDR2 FQNEAQ (reference sequence). The CDR3 has 18 residues. The rearrangement joins TRBV7-9 to TRBJ1-5, with 7 bases that match TRBD1. The TCR sequence derives from an adult woman with Graves' disease, either hyperthyroidism or ophthalmopathy (not recorded which). The sample consisted of peripheral blood or thyroid tissue (not recorded which). CDR3 nucleotide sequence: TGTGCCAGCAGCCACCGGGACAGCAGGCTATTGGGGGATCAGCCCCAGCATTTT. Translating it yields CASSHRDSRLLGDQPQHF.